These T cell receptor beta chains were read from a single sample in a study of neurological immune-mediated disorders. TCRdb independently ran MiXCR on the 5' RACE reads; one entry per CDR3 protein. The table has about 50,000 distinct CDR3 sequences, around a tenth seen once; the top ten hold 5.3%. Sequencing input: PBMCs. These receptors all come from a man between 65 and 80 years old with HTLV-1-associated myelopathy (HAM/TSP). CDR3s include the opening cysteine and the closing phenylalanine or tryptophan. Each record gives: D gene, J gene, clone size, V gene, CDR3 protein, CDR3 DNA. The D gene is left open where the match is weak. Only some rows state a clone size, as once, few, many or a class for expanded clones.

D gene: -
J gene: TRBJ1-2
clone size: many
V gene: TRBV9
CDR3 protein: CASSVDPGAGYGYTF
CDR3 DNA: TGTGCCAGCAGCGTAGATCCGGGGGCCGGGTATGGCTACACCTTC

D gene: -
J gene: TRBJ1-5
clone size: many
V gene: TRBV3-1
CDR3 protein: CASSPKRGQPQHF
CDR3 DNA: TGTGCCAGCAGCCCGAAGCGGGGGCAGCCCCAGCATTTT

D gene: TRBD1
J gene: TRBJ1-2
clone size: many
V gene: TRBV7-3
CDR3 protein: CASSLGPGTGGDGYTF
CDR3 DNA: TGTGCCAGCAGCTTGGGACCCGGGACAGGGGGCGATGGCTACACCTTC

D gene: -
J gene: TRBJ2-7
clone size: few
V gene: TRBV7-6
CDR3 protein: CASSLKKSYEQYF
CDR3 DNA: TGTGCCAGCAGCTTGAAGAAGTCCTACGAGCAGTACTTC

D gene: -
J gene: TRBJ2-7
clone size: many
V gene: TRBV7-9
CDR3 protein: CASSLAVASYEQYF
CDR3 DNA: TGTGCCAGCAGCTTAGCGGTAGCCTCCTACGAGCAGTACTTC

D gene: TRBD2
J gene: TRBJ2-1
clone size: few
V gene: TRBV20-1
CDR3 protein: CSARALLAGKYNEQFF
CDR3 DNA: TGCAGTGCTAGAGCCCTTCTAGCGGGAAAGTACAATGAGCAGTTCTTC

D gene: -
J gene: TRBJ2-7
clone size: many
V gene: TRBV5-1
CDR3 protein: CASSDSQGSDEQYF
CDR3 DNA: TGCGCCAGCAGCGATTCACAGGGATCAGACGAGCAGTACTTC

D gene: TRBD1
J gene: TRBJ1-2
clone size: many
V gene: TRBV28
CDR3 protein: CASSFGGTGNYGYTF
CDR3 DNA: TGTGCCAGCAGTTTTGGCGGGACAGGGAACTATGGCTACACCTTC

D gene: -
J gene: TRBJ2-3
clone size: many
V gene: TRBV28
CDR3 protein: CASSLPISTQYF
CDR3 DNA: TGTGCCAGCAGTTTACCTATTTCTACGCAGTATTTT

D gene: TRBD2
J gene: TRBJ2-1
clone size: many
V gene: TRBV20-1
CDR3 protein: CSASGSYEQFF
CDR3 DNA: TGCAGTGCCAGCGGGAGCTATGAGCAGTTCTTC

D gene: TRBD2
J gene: TRBJ2-2
clone size: medium-sized
V gene: TRBV11-2
CDR3 protein: CASSRRPPYDGTREELFF
CDR3 DNA: TGTGCCAGCAGCCGACGTCCGCCTTATGACGGGACTAGGGAGGAGCTGTTTTTT

D gene: -
J gene: TRBJ2-1
clone size: -
V gene: TRBV7-9
CDR3 protein: CASSKRHESYNEQFF
CDR3 DNA: TGTGCCAGCAGTAAAAGACATGAGTCCTACAATGAGCAGTTCTTC

D gene: -
J gene: TRBJ2-2
clone size: many
V gene: TRBV5-5
CDR3 protein: CASSLVLNTGELFF
CDR3 DNA: TGTGCCAGCAGCTTGGTTCTGAACACCGGGGAGCTGTTTTTT

D gene: -
J gene: TRBJ1-3
clone size: many
V gene: TRBV20-1
CDR3 protein: CSAGQPSGNTIYF
CDR3 DNA: TGCAGCGCTGGACAGCCGTCGGGAAACACCATATATTTT

D gene: -
J gene: TRBJ1-5
clone size: many
V gene: TRBV9
CDR3 protein: CASSVGGGNQPQHF
CDR3 DNA: TGTGCCAGCAGCGTAGGTGGGGGAAATCAGCCCCAGCATTTT

D gene: -
J gene: TRBJ2-1
clone size: many
V gene: TRBV12-3/TRBV12-4
CDR3 protein: CASRPTSGRNEQFF
CDR3 DNA: TGTGCCAGCAGACCGACCAGCGGGCGAAATGAGCAGTTCTTC

D gene: -
J gene: TRBJ1-1
clone size: many
V gene: TRBV20-1
CDR3 protein: CSARDYSGNTEAFF
CDR3 DNA: TGCAGTGCTAGAGATTATTCAGGGAACACTGAAGCTTTCTTT

D gene: -
J gene: TRBJ2-2
clone size: -
V gene: TRBV9
CDR3 protein: CASSVGGGTANTGELFF
CDR3 DNA: TGTGCCAGCAGCGTAGGGGGGGGGACAGCGAACACCGGGGAGCTGTTTTTT

D gene: TRBD1
J gene: TRBJ2-3
clone size: many
V gene: TRBV20-1
CDR3 protein: CSVGTGGTDTQYF
CDR3 DNA: TGCAGTGTAGGGACAGGGGGCACAGATACGCAGTATTTT

D gene: -
J gene: TRBJ2-1
clone size: many
V gene: TRBV7-9
CDR3 protein: CANVRDRVNEQFF
CDR3 DNA: TGTGCCAACGTCCGGGACCGTGTCAATGAGCAGTTCTTC

D gene: TRBD1
J gene: TRBJ1-5
clone size: many
V gene: TRBV28
CDR3 protein: CASSPGTAYNQPQHF
CDR3 DNA: TGTGCCAGCAGCCCGGGGACAGCCTACAATCAGCCCCAGCATTTT

D gene: TRBD1
J gene: TRBJ2-6
clone size: many
V gene: TRBV11-2
CDR3 protein: CASRDRANSGANVLTF
CDR3 DNA: TGTGCCAGCAGGGACAGGGCCAACTCTGGGGCCAACGTCCTGACTTTC

D gene: TRBD2
J gene: TRBJ2-3
clone size: many
V gene: TRBV5-1
CDR3 protein: CASSTSGLTDTQYF
CDR3 DNA: TGCGCCAGCAGCACTAGCGGGTTGACAGATACGCAGTATTTT

D gene: -
J gene: TRBJ2-4
clone size: many
V gene: TRBV7-2
CDR3 protein: CASSLGGSQNIQYF
CDR3 DNA: TGTGCCAGCAGCTTAGGGGGCTCGCAAAACATTCAGTACTTC

D gene: -
J gene: TRBJ2-6
clone size: medium-sized
V gene: TRBV7-9
CDR3 protein: CASLVSGANVLTF
CDR3 DNA: TGTGCCAGCCTGGTGTCTGGGGCCAACGTCCTGACTTTC

D gene: -
J gene: TRBJ2-4
clone size: many
V gene: TRBV5-1
CDR3 protein: CAASSDTQGKNIQYF
CDR3 DNA: TGCGCCGCATCTAGCGACACCCAGGGCAAAAACATTCAGTACTTC

D gene: TRBD1
J gene: TRBJ1-1
clone size: few
V gene: TRBV7-3
CDR3 protein: CASSLVGQGEAFF
CDR3 DNA: TGTGCCAGCAGCTTAGTGGGACAGGGAGAAGCTTTCTTT

D gene: -
J gene: TRBJ1-2
clone size: many
V gene: TRBV7-3
CDR3 protein: CASRFGAAPFQLYGYTF
CDR3 DNA: TGTGCCAGCCGGTTTGGGGCCGCCCCTTTCCAACTCTATGGCTACACCTTC

D gene: TRBD2
J gene: TRBJ2-3
clone size: medium-sized
V gene: TRBV24-1
CDR3 protein: CATSGASGSSDTQYF
CDR3 DNA: TGTGCCACCAGTGGCGCTAGCGGGAGCTCCGATACGCAGTATTTT

D gene: -
J gene: TRBJ2-1
clone size: many
V gene: TRBV29-1
CDR3 protein: CSVASKRINEQFF
CDR3 DNA: TGCAGCGTTGCGAGCAAGAGGATTAATGAGCAGTTCTTC

D gene: TRBD2
J gene: TRBJ2-3
clone size: many
V gene: TRBV20-1
CDR3 protein: CSAGSSGLAGLTVDTQYF
CDR3 DNA: TGCAGTGCCGGTAGTTCGGGACTAGCAGGCTTGACGGTAGATACGCAGTATTTT

D gene: TRBD1
J gene: TRBJ2-1
clone size: many
V gene: TRBV7-8
CDR3 protein: CASSFGGQGLNEQFF
CDR3 DNA: TGTGCCAGCAGCTTTGGGGGACAGGGGTTGAATGAGCAGTTCTTC

D gene: TRBD2
J gene: TRBJ2-1
clone size: many
V gene: TRBV29-1
CDR3 protein: CSVRLSGSSYNEQFF
CDR3 DNA: TGCAGCGTTCGATTAAGCGGGAGCTCCTACAATGAGCAGTTCTTC